Shown below are 17 T cell receptor beta chains from a single sample sequenced in a study of T-cell reconstitution after alpha-beta-depleted transplantation in children. A library of TCRbeta sequences, prepared with unique molecular identifiers, was generated. TCRdb independently ran MiXCR on the PCR reads; one entry per CDR3 protein. The table shows about 600,000 distinct CDR3 sequences, with more than 20% occurring only once. Source: PBMCs, mostly from graft donor cells, taken 360 days after TCRalphabeta/CD19-depleted stem cell transplant. The receptors shown here come from a boy younger than two who had a stem cell transplant for acute myeloid leukemia, so the T cells may come from the graft donor.

The rearrangement uses TRBV7-2 and TRBJ2-1; tentatively, D is TRBD2 (6 bases). The length of the CDR3 is 15 residues. From germline, CDR1 is SGHTA and CDR2 FQGNSA. Trimming cost V 4 bases and J 7 bases, with 17 bases left between them. The CDR3 DNA sequence: TGTGCCAGCAGCTCCCAACCGGGCGGGAAAAATGAGCAGTTCTTC. Its protein is CASSSQPGGKNEQFF.

At least ten counts were recorded for this clonotype. The chain combines TRBV6-6 with TRBJ2-7; weak D call: TRBD1 (6 bases). The germline CDR1 and CDR2 sequences are MNHNY and SVGAGI (reference sequence). This CDR3 region has 13 residues. The V end was cut by 3 bases, the J end by 5 bases, with 11 bases between. CDR3 sequence reads: CASSYSTGNEQYV. DNA of the CDR3: TGTGCCAGCAGTTATTCGACAGGAAACGAGCAGTACGTC.

This clonotype was recorded many times. The V and J genes are TRBV7-9 and TRBJ2-4; 9 bases are a match to TRBD1. The germline V gene encodes CDR1 SEHNR and CDR2 FQNEAQ (reference sequence). The CDR3 has 16 amino acids. Losses at the gene ends were 5 bases for V and 1 base for J; bases not matched to a gene: 6. Here the CDR3 reads CASSPWTGEAKNIQYF. The DNA for the CDR3 is TGTGCCAGCAGCCCCTGGACAGGGGAGGCCAAAAACATTCAGTACTTC.

This clonotype has only one observation. V usage is TRBV3-1 and J usage is TRBJ1-1; D gene uncertain. CDR1 is LGHDT, CDR2 YNNKEL, per germline (reference sequence). V dropped 0 bases and J dropped 11 bases, with 13 bases sitting between them. The CDR3 runs 13 residues. Written as DNA, the CDR3 is TGTGCCAGCAGCCAAGATGGAGGACGTTTGGCTTTCTTT. It encodes CASSQDGGRLAFF.

Here the CDR3 reads CASSYRIQSSGANVLTF. CDR3 DNA: TGTGCCAGCAGTTATCGGATTCAATCGTCTGGGGCCAACGTCCTGACTTTC. The chain combines TRBV6-5 with TRBJ2-6; D remains unclear. Germline V gene lookup returns CDR1 MNHEY and CDR2 SVGAGI. V lost 3 bases and J lost 1, with 13 bases in between. The length of the CDR3 is 17 residues.

This clonotype was picked up many times. This rearrangement joins TRBV6-2 or TRBV6-3 to TRBJ2-1; 9 bases are a match to TRBD2. The CDR3 extends over 16 amino acids. Germline loops: CDR1 MNHEY, CDR2 SVGEGT. V gave up 3 bases and J gave up 6 bases; unmatched junction bases: 9. CDR3 nucleotides: TGTGCCAGCAGTTATAGTTTCGCTAGCGGGGTCAATGAGCAGTTCTTC. The encoded protein is CASSYSFASGVNEQFF.

The V call is TRBV5-5, the J call TRBJ2-7; no reliable D call. The CDR3 sequence is 15 residues long. With 6 bases removed from V and 4 bases from J, the gap between germline ends came to 20 bases. Germline V lookup: CDR1 SGHKS, CDR2 YYEKEE (reference sequence). The CDR3 DNA is TGTGCCAGCACCTGGACCGCCTACGTGGGGTACGAGCAGTACGTC. It specifies CASTWTAYVGYEQYV.

This clonotype was found many times. V usage is TRBV5-1 and J usage is TRBJ2-1; possibly TRBD1 for D (6 bases). Germline-derived CDR1 and CDR2 are SGHRS and YFSETQ. CDR3 size: 16 residues. V was pared by 0 bases and J by 3 bases, with 13 bases between. CDR3 in DNA: TGCGCCAGCAGCTTGGACAGACAGGCCTTCTACAATGAGCAGTTCTTC. Encoded protein: CASSLDRQAFYNEQFF.

This clonotype turned up a few times. CDR3 sequence: CATSREREPSPFDTPGTDTQYF. The CDR3 DNA sequence: TGTGCCACCAGCAGAGAGAGAGAACCAAGCCCCTTTGACACTCCCGGGACAGATACGCAGTATTTT. The genes are TRBV15 and TRBJ2-3; D gene uncertain. Looked up from germline, CDR1 is LNHNV and CDR2 is YYDKDF (reference sequence). Between the trimmed V and J ends, which lost 0 bases and 3 bases, there was a span of 31 bases. The CDR3 loop spans 22 amino acids.

V gene TRBV11-2 combines with J gene TRBJ1-1, with 8 bases fitting TRBD1. Trimming took 5 bases from V and 3 from J; bases not matched to a gene: 11. From germline, CDR1 is SGHAT and CDR2 FQNNGV. There are 16 residues in the CDR3. The CDR3 region has the DNA TGTGCCAGCAGCATTATCGACAGGGGAGAGCACACTGAAGCTTTCTTT. Translated, it gives CASSIIDRGEHTEAFF.

This clonotype was found a few times. The genes are TRBV20-1 and TRBJ1-1; tentative D call: TRBD1 (6 bases). Germline-derived CDR1 and CDR2 are DFQATT and SNEGSKA (reference sequence). V was clipped by 2 bases and J by 6 bases, with 16 bases between them. The CDR3 extends over 14 amino acids. The CDR3 loop reads CSARITGWRAEAFF. CDR3 nucleotides: TGCAGTGCTAGAATTACAGGGTGGCGGGCTGAAGCTTTCTTT.

The J gene is TRBJ2-5, the V gene TRBV12-5, with D maybe TRBD2 (6 bases). V was clipped by 4 bases and J by 4 bases, with 16 bases between them. CDR1 is LGHNT and CDR2 is FRNRAP in the germline V gene. The CDR3 contains 15 residues. The CDR3 DNA reads as TGTGCTAGTGGTTGGGGACTGCCGGGAAGAGAGACCCAGTACTTC. Amino acids: CASGWGLPGRETQYF.

The genes are TRBV11-2 and TRBJ2-7; D ambiguous. This CDR3 is 12 amino acids long. The V gene lost 5 bases and the J gene lost 7 bases, with 12 bases spanning the gap. Germline V CDR1 and CDR2: SGHAT, FQNNGV. This chain's CDR3 is CASSQDGKEQYV. The CDR3 nucleotides are TGTGCCAGCAGCCAGGACGGAAAAGAGCAGTACGTC.

This rearrangement joins TRBV5-1 to TRBJ1-2; 8 positions match TRBD1. CDR3 length equals 14 residues. The J segment lost 4 bases and the V segment lost 4 bases, leaving 6 bases of the junction unmatched. Looked up from germline, CDR1 is SGHRS and CDR2 is YFSETQ. The CDR3 DNA reads as TGCGCCAGCAGCCTGGGACAGGTCCCCTATGGCTACACCTTC. The encoded protein is CASSLGQVPYGYTF.

This clonotype was counted once. Here the CDR3 omits its conserved ending phenylalanine or tryptophan, so a read error is the likely source. DNA for the CDR3: TGTGCCAGCAGCCCAAGTATGGCTTACGGCTACACCCTC. The encoded protein is CASSPSMAYGYTL. The chain has TRBV7-8 and TRBJ1-2; unclear D gene. This CDR3 has 13 residues. The germline V and J ends were trimmed by 5 bases and 8 bases, with 15 bases remaining between them. Germline V lookup: CDR1 SGHVS, CDR2 FQNEAQ.

The DNA of the CDR3 is TGTGCCACCAGCAGAGATACCAGGGCAGTGACCTCCTACGAGCAGTACGTC. Translating it yields CATSRDTRAVTSYEQYV. This chain links TRBV15 with TRBJ2-7, with D perhaps TRBD1 (5 bases). This CDR3 region has 17 residues. Germline values: CDR1 LNHNV, CDR2 YYDKDF (reference sequence). The ends were cut back, 0 bases at V and 0 bases at J, with 15 bases in the middle.

This clonotype was recorded many times. The chain is built from TRBV7-8 and TRBJ2-1; 10 positions agree with TRBD2. This CDR3 contains 16 residues. Germline loops: CDR1 SGHVS, CDR2 FQNEAQ. After removal of 3 bases from V and 0 bases from J, the junction contained 2 bases not matched to a gene. The DNA for the CDR3 is TGTGCCAGCAGCTTCCTAGCGGGGGACTCCTACAATGAGCAGTTCTTC. It yields the protein CASSFLAGDSYNEQFF.